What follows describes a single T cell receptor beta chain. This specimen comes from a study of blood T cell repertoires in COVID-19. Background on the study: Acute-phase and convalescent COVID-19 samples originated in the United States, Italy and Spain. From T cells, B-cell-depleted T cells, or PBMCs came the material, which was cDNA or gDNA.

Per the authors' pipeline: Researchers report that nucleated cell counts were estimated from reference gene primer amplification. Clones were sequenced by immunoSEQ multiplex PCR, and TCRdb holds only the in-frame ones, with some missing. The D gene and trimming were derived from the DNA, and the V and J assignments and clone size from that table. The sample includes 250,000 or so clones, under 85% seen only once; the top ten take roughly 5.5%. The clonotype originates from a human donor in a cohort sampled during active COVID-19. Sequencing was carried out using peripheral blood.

The DNA for the CDR3 is TGTGCCAGCAGCCAAGATTTCGGAGGGACAGGGGCTGTTTTGTACGAGCAGTACTTC. The encoded protein is CASSQDFGGTGAVLYEQYF. The chain carries TRBV3-1 (or the pseudogene TRBV3-2) and TRBJ2-7; 10 bases are a match to TRBD1. Germline V gene lookup returns CDR1 LGHDT and CDR2 YNNKEL (reference sequence). Trimming at V came to 0 bases and at J to 4 bases, leaving 15 bases not matched to a gene. The CDR3 runs to 19 residues.